The rows below give T cell receptor beta chains drawn from one sample of a study of blood T cell repertoires in COVID-19. Only in-frame clones appear in the TCRdb table, and some are missing; sequencing was by immunoSEQ multiplex PCR. The sample carries around 70,000 clones, about nine tenths recorded once. The material sequenced was peripheral blood. Every receptor here comes from a man aged 25 to 40 with acute or convalescent COVID-19. Each CDR3 is given with its conserved first and last residue. The order of the fields is CDR3 protein, CDR3 DNA, V gene, D gene, J gene, CDR3 length, clone size. The D gene is left open where the match is weak. Clone size, where shown, is once, few, many, or a class for clones that have expanded.

CASSVGGGSSYNEQFF,TGTGCCAGCAGCGTCGGCGGGGGGAGCTCCTACAATGAGCAGTTCTTC,TRBV9,TRBD2,TRBJ2-1,16,.
CASSVARGLASGEQFF,TGCGCCAGCAGTGTAGCTCGGGGACTAGCTAGCGGTGAGCAGTTCTTC,TRBV10-1,TRBD2,TRBJ2-1,16,.
CASSQRDRHGYTF,TGTGCCAGCAGCCAGCGGGACAGGCATGGCTACACCTTC,TRBV3-1/TRBV3-2,TRBD1,TRBJ1-2,13,.
CASSLGLAGGGELFF,TGCGCCAGCAGCTTGGGACTAGCGGGAGGAGGGGAGCTGTTTTTT,TRBV4-1,TRBD2,TRBJ2-2,15,.
CASPTSGRAETQYF,TGTGCCAGCCCGACTAGCGGGAGGGCGGAGACCCAGTACTTC,TRBV7-3,TRBD2,TRBJ2-5,14,.
CASMQSGGGLSSYNSPLHF,TGTGCCAGCATGCAAAGCGGAGGCGGGCTTAGCTCCTATAATTCACCCCTCCACTTT,TRBV28,.,TRBJ1-6,19,.
CASSFGTGGSEAFF,TGTGCCAGCAGCTTTGGGACAGGGGGCTCGGAAGCTTTCTTT,TRBV5-6,TRBD1,TRBJ1-1,14,once
CASSLRGQANYYEQYF,TGTGCCAGCAGCTTACGTGGACAAGCCAACTACTACGAGCAGTACTTC,TRBV11-3,.,TRBJ2-7,16,.
CASSPPRSPLHF,TGTGCCAGCAGCCCCCCCCGGTCGCCCCTCCACTTT,TRBV7-3,.,TRBJ1-6,12,.
CASSTAGGTGLEGPQYF,TGTGCCAGCAGTACCGCGGGTGGGACAGGGCTCGAAGGGCCCCAGTACTTC,TRBV11-2,TRBD1,TRBJ2-5,17,.
CASSLGLGTTNTGELFF,TGTGCCAGCAGCTTGGGACTTGGGACTACTAACACCGGGGAGCTGTTTTTT,TRBV5-6,TRBD2,TRBJ2-2,17,.
CASSTVGDRGSYEQYF,TGTGCCAGTAGTACGGTCGGGGACAGGGGAAGTTACGAGCAGTACTTC,TRBV19,TRBD1,TRBJ2-7,16,.
CASSFQGGGNQPQHF,TGTGCCAGCAGTTTTCAGGGGGGAGGCAATCAGCCCCAGCATTTT,TRBV28,TRBD1,TRBJ1-5,15,.
CASSRTAILRTEAFF,TGTGCCAGCAGCCGGACAGCGATATTGAGAACTGAAGCTTTCTTT,TRBV7-6,.,TRBJ1-1,15,.
CASSQTHNEQFF,TGTGCCAGCAGCCAAACACACAATGAGCAGTTCTTC,TRBV3-1/TRBV3-2,.,TRBJ2-1,12,.
CASRDSGTVNTGELFF,TGTGCCAGCAGGGACTCCGGGACAGTGAACACCGGGGAGCTGTTTTTT,TRBV28,TRBD1,TRBJ2-2,16,.
CAWERDTDTQYF,TGTGCCTGGGAGCGGGACACAGATACGCAGTATTTT,TRBV30,TRBD2,TRBJ2-3,12,.
CASRYGLGLNEQYF,TGCGCCAGCAGATATGGACTAGGCCTAAACGAGCAGTACTTC,TRBV5-1,TRBD2,TRBJ2-7,14,.
CASTNRGVEQYF,TGTGCCAGCACCAACAGGGGAGTAGAGCAGTACTTC,TRBV6-6,TRBD1,TRBJ2-7,12,.
CASSFASGRARSYEQYF,TGCGCCAGCAGCTTCGCTAGCGGGAGGGCCCGCTCCTACGAGCAGTACTTC,TRBV5-1,TRBD2,TRBJ2-7,17,.
CASSQGGGSLTGELFF,TGTGCCAGCAGCCAAGGGGGGGGCAGCCTCACCGGGGAGCTGTTTTTT,TRBV3-1/TRBV3-2,.,TRBJ2-2,16,.
CAWSVGPGSAETQYF,TGTGCCTGGAGTGTAGGTCCGGGGAGTGCAGAGACCCAGTACTTC,TRBV30,.,TRBJ2-5,15,.
CASKAGVGYNEQFF,TGTGCCAGTAAGGCGGGAGTGGGCTACAATGAGCAGTTCTTC,TRBV19,TRBD2,TRBJ2-1,14,.
CASSYWKPGHGYNEQFF,TGTGCCAGCAGTTACTGGAAGCCGGGACACGGGTACAATGAGCAGTTCTTC,TRBV6-2/TRBV6-3,.,TRBJ2-1,17,once
CSASTGTGGGYEQYF,TGCAGCGCATCCACCGGGACAGGGGGTGGGTACGAGCAGTACTTC,TRBV29-1,TRBD1,TRBJ2-7,15,.
CASSYSGGAFTQYF,TGTGCCAGCAGCTATAGCGGGGGGGCCTTTACGCAGTATTTT,TRBV7-2,TRBD2,TRBJ2-3,14,.
CASSFPRRGDSNQPQHF,TGTGCCAGCAGTTTCCCTAGGCGGGGTGATAGCAATCAGCCCCAGCATTTT,TRBV28,.,TRBJ1-5,17,.
CASSRISTSLHNEQFF,TGTGCCAGCAGCAGGATATCGACTAGTTTACACAATGAGCAGTTCTTC,TRBV6-2/TRBV6-3,.,TRBJ2-1,16,.
CASSLAGVKTYEQYF,TGTGCCAGCAGTTTAGCAGGGGTCAAAACCTACGAGCAGTACTTC,TRBV28,.,TRBJ2-7,15,.
CASSVLAGSYNEQFF,TGTGCCAGCAGCGTGCTAGCGGGCTCCTACAATGAGCAGTTCTTC,TRBV9,TRBD2,TRBJ2-1,15,few
CAIDTGDSPLHF,TGTGCCATTGACACCGGTGACTCACCCCTCCACTTT,TRBV28,.,TRBJ1-6,12,medium-sized
CASSWDRTTNEKLFF,TGTGCCAGCAGTTGGGACAGGACAACTAATGAAAAACTGTTTTTT,TRBV2,TRBD1,TRBJ1-4,15,.
CASSSRLAGGSRRAGELFF,.,TRBV7-9,.,TRBJ2-2,19,.
CASSAGGANEQFF,TGTGCCAGCAGCGCGGGGGGGGCGAATGAGCAGTTCTTC,TRBV11-3,TRBD2,TRBJ2-1,13,.
CASSWGQRDTQYF,TGTGCCAGCAGCTGGGGCCAGAGGGATACGCAGTATTTT,TRBV7-3,.,TRBJ2-3,13,.
CASSYVRGGSGRISYNEQFF,TGTGCCAGCAGTTACGTCCGGGGAGGTAGCGGGAGAATCTCCTACAATGAGCAGTTCTTC,TRBV6-2/TRBV6-3,TRBD2,TRBJ2-1,20,once
CSSQGEVGYTF,TGCAGTTCCCAGGGGGAAGTGGGCTACACCTTC,TRBV20-1,TRBD1,TRBJ1-2,11,.
CASSGDGTGENEQFF,TGTGCCAGCAGCGGAGACGGGACAGGGGAGAATGAGCAGTTCTTC,TRBV13,TRBD1,TRBJ2-1,15,.
CASSLQAQETQYF,TGCGCCAGCAGCTTACAGGCCCAAGAGACCCAGTACTTC,TRBV5-1,.,TRBJ2-5,13,.
CASSLSQGAYTAGELFF,TGTGCCAGCAGCTTGTCGCAGGGGGCATACACAGCCGGGGAGCTGTTTTTT,TRBV5-4,TRBD1,TRBJ2-2,17,.
CAIRTSYEQYF,TGTGCCATCAGGACTAGCTACGAGCAGTACTTC,TRBV10-3,.,TRBJ2-7,11,.
CASSGTGLYEQYF,TGTGCCAGCTCCGGGACAGGATTGTACGAGCAGTACTTC,TRBV28,TRBD1,TRBJ2-7,13,.
CASSESSGANVLTF,TGTGCCAGCAGCGAGAGCTCTGGGGCCAACGTCCTGACTTTC,TRBV7-3,.,TRBJ2-6,14,.